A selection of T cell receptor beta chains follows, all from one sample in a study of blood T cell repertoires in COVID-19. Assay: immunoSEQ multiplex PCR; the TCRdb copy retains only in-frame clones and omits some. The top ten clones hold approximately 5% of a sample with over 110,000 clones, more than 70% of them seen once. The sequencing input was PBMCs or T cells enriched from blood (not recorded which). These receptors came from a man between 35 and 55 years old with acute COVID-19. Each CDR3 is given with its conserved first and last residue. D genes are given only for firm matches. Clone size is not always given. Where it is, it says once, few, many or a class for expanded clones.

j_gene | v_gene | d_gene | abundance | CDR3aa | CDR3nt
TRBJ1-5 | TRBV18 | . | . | CASSPTAPKNSNQPQHF | TGTGCCAGCTCACCGACAGCCCCAAAAAATAGCAATCAGCCCCAGCATTTT
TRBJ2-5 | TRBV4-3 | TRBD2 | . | CASSQASGALVETQYF | TGCGCCAGCAGCCAAGCTAGCGGGGCGCTTGTAGAGACCCAGTACTTC
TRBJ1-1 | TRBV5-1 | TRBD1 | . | CASRGRAGGENTEAFF | TGCGCCAGCAGGGGGAGGGCAGGGGGCGAGAACACTGAAGCTTTCTTT
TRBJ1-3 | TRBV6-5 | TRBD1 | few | CASSRTGEGNTIYF | TGTGCCAGCAGTCGGACAGGGGAGGGAAACACCATATATTTT
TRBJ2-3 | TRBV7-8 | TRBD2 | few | CASSFLSSGNTDTQYF | TGTGCCAGCAGCTTTCTCTCTAGCGGCAACACAGATACGCAGTATTTT
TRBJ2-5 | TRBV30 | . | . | CAWSLGVQETQYF | TGTGCCTGGAGTCTCGGGGTACAAGAGACCCAGTACTTC
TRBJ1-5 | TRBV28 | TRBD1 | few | CASNSGGQGIIQPQHF | TGTGCCAGCAATTCTGGGGGACAGGGAATCATTCAGCCCCAGCATTTT
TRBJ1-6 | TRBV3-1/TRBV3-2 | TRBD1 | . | CASSQRQGTNSPLHF | TGTGCCAGCAGCCAGAGACAGGGAACTAATTCACCCCTCCACTTT
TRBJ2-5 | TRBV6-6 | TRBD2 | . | CASTILAGPQETQYF | TGTGCCAGCACCATTCTAGCGGGGCCCCAAGAGACCCAGTACTTC
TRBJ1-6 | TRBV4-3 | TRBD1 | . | CASSLKIPGQGNNSPLHF | TGCGCCAGCAGCCTTAAGATCCCGGGACAGGGGAACAATTCACCCCTCCACTTT
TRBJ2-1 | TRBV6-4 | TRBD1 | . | CASSEKIGRGNEQFF | TGTGCCAGCAGTGAAAAAATTGGCAGGGGGAATGAGCAGTTCTTC
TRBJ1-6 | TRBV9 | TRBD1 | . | CASSVEGTVGSPLHF | TGTGCCAGCAGCGTAGAGGGGACAGTAGGTTCACCCCTCCACTTT
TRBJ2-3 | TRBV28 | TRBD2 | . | CASSILAASGDTDTQYF | TGTGCCAGCAGTATCCTTGCGGCTAGCGGAGACACAGATACGCAGTATTTT
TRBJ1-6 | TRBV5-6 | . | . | CASSLGGYMEDSPLHF | TGTGCCAGCAGCTTGGGCGGGTATATGGAGGATTCACCCCTCCACTTT
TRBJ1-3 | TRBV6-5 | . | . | CASSYGGARGNTIYF | TGTGCCAGCAGTTACGGGGGGGCGCGGGGAAACACCATATATTTT
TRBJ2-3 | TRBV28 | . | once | CASSQSPSTDTQYF | TGTGCCAGCAGTCAAAGCCCTAGCACAGATACGCAGTATTTT
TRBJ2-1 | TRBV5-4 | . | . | CASSLGAGRTYNEQFF | TGTGCCAGCAGCCTCGGCGCGGGACGGACGTACAATGAGCAGTTCTTC
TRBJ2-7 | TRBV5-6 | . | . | CASTFLGGSYEQYF | TGTGCCAGCACCTTTTTGGGGGGCTCCTACGAGCAGTACTTC
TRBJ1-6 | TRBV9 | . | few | CASSVDEGTFWDSPLHF | TGTGCCAGCAGCGTAGATGAGGGAACTTTCTGGGATTCACCCCTCCACTTT
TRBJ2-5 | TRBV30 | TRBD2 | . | CAWSLGGARETQYF | TGTGCCTGGAGTCTCGGGGGGGCTCGGGAGACCCAGTACTTC
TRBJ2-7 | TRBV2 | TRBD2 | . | CASEVASGRYEQYF | TGTGCCAGCGAGGTGGCTAGCGGGAGGTACGAGCAGTACTTC
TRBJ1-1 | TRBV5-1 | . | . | CASSLDGANTEAFF | TGCGCCAGCAGCTTGGACGGAGCGAACACTGAAGCTTTCTTT
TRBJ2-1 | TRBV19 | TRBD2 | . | CASSRTSAPGSEQFF | TGTGCCAGTAGTAGGACTAGCGCCCCGGGGAGCGAGCAGTTCTTC
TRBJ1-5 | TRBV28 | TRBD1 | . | CASSPPGQGGQPQHF | TGTGCCAGCAGCCCTCCGGGACAGGGCGGTCAGCCCCAGCATTTT
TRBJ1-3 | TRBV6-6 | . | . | CAGAQGSGNTIYF | TGTGCCGGCGCCCAGGGCTCTGGAAACACCATATATTTT
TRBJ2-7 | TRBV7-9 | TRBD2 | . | CASSSLAGERYEQYF | TGTGCCAGCAGCTCGTTAGCGGGAGAGAGGTACGAGCAGTACTTC
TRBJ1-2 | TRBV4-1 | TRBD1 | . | CASSQSPTGVGGYTF | TGCGCCAGCAGCCAATCCCCGACAGGGGTGGGTGGCTACACCTTC
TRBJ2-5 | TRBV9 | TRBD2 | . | CASSPLSGGTQETQYF | TGTGCCAGCAGCCCTCTGAGCGGGGGGACCCAAGAGACCCAGTACTTC
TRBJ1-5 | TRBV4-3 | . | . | CASSQDWPADNQPQHF | TGCGCCAGCAGCCAAGATTGGCCAGCGGATAATCAGCCCCAGCATTTT
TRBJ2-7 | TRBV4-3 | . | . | CASSPQLGAGYEQYF | TGCGCCAGCAGCCCGCAACTGGGGGCAGGGTACGAGCAGTACTTC
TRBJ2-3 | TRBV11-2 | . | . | CASSPADTQYF | TGTGCCAGCAGTCCGGCAGATACGCAGTATTTT
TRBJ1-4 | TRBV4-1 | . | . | CASSQDRGEGEKLFF | TGCGCCAGCAGCCAAGATAGGGGGGAGGGGGAAAAACTGTTTTTT
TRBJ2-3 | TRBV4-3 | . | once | CASSQDGRGGADTQYF | TGCGCCAGCAGCCAAGATGGTAGGGGGGGGGCAGATACGCAGTATTTT
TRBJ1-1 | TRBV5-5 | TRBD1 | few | CASTTGQRNTEAFF | TGTGCCAGCACCACGGGACAGAGAAACACTGAAGCTTTCTTT
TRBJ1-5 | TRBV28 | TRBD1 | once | CASSLWTGSDTPQHF | TGTGCCAGCAGTCTATGGACAGGCTCGGATACGCCCCAGCATTTT
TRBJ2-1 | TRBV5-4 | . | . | CASSLRLANEQFF | TGTGCCAGCAGCTTGCGCCTAGCGAATGAGCAGTTCTTC
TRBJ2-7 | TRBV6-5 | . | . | CASSFSRDTAYEQYF | TGTGCCAGCAGTTTCAGCCGGGACACCGCCTACGAGCAGTACTTC
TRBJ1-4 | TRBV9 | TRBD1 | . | CASSQGVANEKLFF | TGTGCCAGCAGCCAGGGGGTCGCTAATGAAAAACTGTTTTTT
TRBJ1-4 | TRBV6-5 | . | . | CASSYSSGGVSEKLFF | TGTGCCAGCAGTTACTCGTCCGGGGGGGTATCGGAAAAACTGTTTTTT
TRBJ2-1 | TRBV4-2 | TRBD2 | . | CASSQVAGALSSYNEQFF | TGTGCCAGCAGCCAAGTAGCGGGGGCTCTGAGCTCCTACAATGAGCAGTTCTTC
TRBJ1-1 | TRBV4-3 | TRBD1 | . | CASSQGGTGDTEAFF | TGCGCCAGCAGCCAAGGAGGAACAGGGGATACTGAAGCTTTCTTT
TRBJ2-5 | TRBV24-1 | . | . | CATSDSKTGVETQYF | TGTGCCACCAGTGATTCGAAGACTGGCGTGGAGACCCAGTACTTC
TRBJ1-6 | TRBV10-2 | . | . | CASSSRESPLHF | TGCGCCAGCAGCTCCCGGGAGTCACCCCTCCACTTT
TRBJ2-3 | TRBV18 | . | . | CASSPGDTQYF | TGTGCCAGCTCACCCGGGGATACGCAGTATTTT
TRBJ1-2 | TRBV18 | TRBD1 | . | CASSRQGDGYGYTF | TGTGCCAGCTCACGACAGGGTGATGGCTATGGCTACACCTTC
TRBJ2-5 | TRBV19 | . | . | CASSEAGLETQYF | TGTGCCAGTAGTGAGGCGGGGCTAGAGACCCAGTACTTC
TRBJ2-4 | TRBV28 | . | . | CASSSPGKNIQYF | TGTGCCAGCAGTTCGCCAGGGAAAAACATTCAGTACTTC
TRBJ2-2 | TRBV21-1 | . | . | CASSSLLPRGYTGELFF | TGTGCCAGCAGCTCTTTGCTCCCGCGGGGTTACACCGGGGAGCTGTTTTTT
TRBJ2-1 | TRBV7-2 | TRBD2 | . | CASSGTSKRSNEQFF | TGTGCCAGCAGCGGGACTAGTAAGAGGTCCAATGAGCAGTTCTTC
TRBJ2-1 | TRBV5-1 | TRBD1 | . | CASSLEDRGLNEQFF | TGCGCCAGCAGCTTGGAGGACAGGGGGCTCAATGAGCAGTTCTTC
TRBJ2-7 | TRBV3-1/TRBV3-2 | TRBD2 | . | CASSQGTSGGTRQYF | TGTGCCAGCAGCCAAGGGACTAGCGGGGGGACTCGTCAGTACTTC
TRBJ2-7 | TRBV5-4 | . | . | CASSQKDSNYEQYF | TGTGCCAGCAGCCAAAAGGACTCAAACTACGAGCAGTACTTC
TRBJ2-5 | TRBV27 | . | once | CASSLQGLETQYF | TGTGCCAGCAGCCTACAGGGTTTAGAGACCCAGTACTTC
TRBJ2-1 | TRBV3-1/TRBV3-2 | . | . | CASSDRDSWFF | TGTGCCAGCAGCGACCGGGACTCCTGGTTCTTC
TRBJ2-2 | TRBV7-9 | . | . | CASSFELVPGELFF | TGTGCCAGCAGCTTCGAACTGGTGCCCGGGGAGCTGTTTTTT
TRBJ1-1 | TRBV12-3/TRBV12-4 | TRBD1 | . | CASSLGDRSRDFF | TGTGCCAGCAGTTTAGGGGACAGGTCCAGAGACTTCTTT
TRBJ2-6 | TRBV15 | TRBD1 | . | CATSRGTGDPGANVLTF | TGTGCCACCAGCAGAGGGACAGGGGATCCTGGGGCCAACGTCCTGACTTTC
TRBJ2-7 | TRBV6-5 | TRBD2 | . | CASSYSGSYEQYF | TGTGCCAGCAGTTACAGCGGGAGTTACGAGCAGTACTTC